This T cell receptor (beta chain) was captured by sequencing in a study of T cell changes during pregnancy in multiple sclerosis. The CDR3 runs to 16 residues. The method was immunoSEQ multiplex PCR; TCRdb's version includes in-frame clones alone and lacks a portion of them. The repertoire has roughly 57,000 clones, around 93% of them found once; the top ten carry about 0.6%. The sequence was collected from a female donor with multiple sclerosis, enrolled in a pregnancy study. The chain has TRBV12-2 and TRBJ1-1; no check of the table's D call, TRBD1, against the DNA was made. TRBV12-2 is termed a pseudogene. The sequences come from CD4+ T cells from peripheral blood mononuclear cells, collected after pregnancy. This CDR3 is CASRLTPQALPTEAFF. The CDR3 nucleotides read TGTGCAAGTCGCTTAACCCCTCAGGCGCTCCCCACTGAAGCTTTCTTT.